The sequence of this T cell receptor beta chain was determined in a study of T cells after yellow fever vaccination (dated by TCRdb to about 2019). Looking at the study overall: The SMART-Seq v4 Ultra Low Input RNA kit was used to prepare libraries from fractions with low cell numbers. Blood was drawn at multiple timepoints before and after primary and secondary immunization, with bulk PBMC replicates and cell subsets isolated. To track T-cell clones before and after primary and booster YFV17D yellow fever vaccination, bulk TCR alpha and beta repertoires were sequenced longitudinally. Two healthy male donors, one aged 18 to 30 and one aged 30 to 39 years, were included in the cohort.

In the paper's terms, the treatment or condition label means: live attenuated yellow fever vaccine strain. At each blood-draw timepoint, two biological replicates of bulk PBMCs were obtained. PBMCs were isolated from peripheral blood using a standard Ficoll-Paque protocol. TriZol was used to extract RNA from bulk PBMCs, from CD4 and CD8 fractions, and from dextramer-positive and dextramer-negative fractions. Study-wide findings and limitations: A small share of clonotypes occurred in both CD4 and CD8 compartments, likely arising from convergent recombination. Because the study included only a couple of donors, the extent to which the findings can be generalized is limited. The secondary T-cell response was weaker than the primary response but faster, peaking on day 5 instead of day 15. Because abundant contaminating clonotypes from the bulk population could be contained in FACS-sorted repertoires, computational filtering was required. Most clones expanded after primary vaccination were re-detected after the booster (almost 97% of CD4 and around 88% of CD8), suggesting broad memory maintenance.

Including the terminal cysteine and phenylalanine, the CDR3 comprises 15 residues. Left in the record is the CDR3 DNA by itself, 45 bases read in frame from the first base. CDR1 and CDR2, looked up from the germline V gene, are KGHSH and LQKENI. V is shortened by 6 bases, J by 1 base, and the region joining them spans 15 bases. TCR cDNA was made using 5'RACE template switching, a step that added a universal primer site and unique molecular identifiers. Priming of cDNA synthesis was performed from both the TCR alpha and TCR beta constant segments. Libraries were amplified in two PCR steps, with sample barcodes and sequencing adapters added in the second step. Libraries were sequenced on Illumina HiSeq 2500 (2x100 bp) or NovaSeq (2x150 bp). As for the original processing: Demultiplexing of reads and collapsing into UMI consensus sequences were performed with MIGEC, and V(D)J alignment was carried out with MiXCR. Vaccine-responding clonotypes were identified with edgeR using replicate PBMC samples, with FDR below 0.01 and a log2 fold change above 5 up to day 15 being required. Each bulk clonotype was labeled CD4 or CD8 based on which sequenced repertoire, CD4 or CD8, contained the clonotype at higher abundance. The public reads were run again by TCRdb, first through fastp at Q25 and then through MiXCR, and only productive beta chains were kept. Duplicate CDR3 protein sequences are folded into a single record with the most common DNA and genes. These V and J calls are TCRdb output, not the study's own analysis. This sample has under 550,000 distinct CDR3 sequences in its table, and 20% to 25% of those were observed once. Of the sample, around 16% is held by the ten largest clones.

Only a few counts were recorded for this clonotype. The antigen it binds to is not known. No much larger clone exists at a distance of one base, and base qualities are not known. The material sequenced was PBMCs, taken about 20 days after the first yellow fever vaccination. The rearranged chain carries TRBV18 and TRBJ2-5; the D gene could be TRBD1 or TRBD2, each one agreeing over 5 bases. The clonotype was recovered from a man younger than 30 who received the YFV17D yellow fever vaccine. The DNA sequence reads TGTGCCAGCTCCACCCAGCCGGGGACCCAAGAGACCCAGTACTTC. It is translated as CASSTQPGTQETQYF.